Included here is one TCR beta chain sequence, with context. The target antigen is unknown. A read error may be the cause here, since a much bigger clone is one base away. This entry belongs to a study of T-cell reconstitution after alpha-beta-depleted transplantation in children. Unique molecular identifiers were built into the TCRbeta library. In TCRdb, the PCR reads were re-called with MiXCR into one record per CDR3 protein. The sample has about 460,000 distinct CDR3 sequences; over 10% are singletons. CDR1 is SQVTM and CDR2 is ANQGSEA in the germline V gene. The CDR3 sequence is 14 residues long. The study, taken as a whole, reports: Reported findings indicate that, about two months after transplant, alpha-beta T cells came from several hundred expanded clones, which were derived from non-depleted graft cells. T cells produced anew were the main source of T-cell counts and diversity one year after transplant. After transplant, high TCRbeta diversity at day 60 in some patients arose from surviving recipient T cells and thymic progenitors.

The J gene is TRBJ2-1, the V gene TRBV29-1; 13 bases agree with TRBD2. This receptor was taken from a female patient aged 2 to 10 who had a stem cell transplant for aplastic anemia, so the T cells may come from the graft donor. Sequenced material: PBMCs, mostly from graft donor cells, taken 180 days after TCRalphabeta/CD19-depleted stem cell transplant. The CDR3 nucleotides are TGCAGCGCCGGACTAGCGGGAGTTTGGAATGAGCAGTTATTC. This codes for CSAGLAGVWNEQLF.